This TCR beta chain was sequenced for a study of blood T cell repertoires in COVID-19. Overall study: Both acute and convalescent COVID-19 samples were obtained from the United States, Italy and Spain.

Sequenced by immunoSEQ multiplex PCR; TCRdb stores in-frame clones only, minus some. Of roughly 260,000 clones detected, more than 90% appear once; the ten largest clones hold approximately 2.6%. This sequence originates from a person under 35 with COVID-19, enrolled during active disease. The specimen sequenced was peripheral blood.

The CDR3 here is CASINLEGIAKNIQYF. The CDR3 region has the DNA TGTGCCAGTATTAATTTGGAGGGGATAGCCAAAAACATTCAGTACTTC. V gene TRBV5-5 combines with J gene TRBJ2-4, with a weak D call TRBD2 (6 bases). Germline values: CDR1 SGHKS, CDR2 YYEKEE (reference sequence). V shed 8 bases and J shed 0 bases, with 18 bases lying between them. This CDR3 comprises 16 residues.